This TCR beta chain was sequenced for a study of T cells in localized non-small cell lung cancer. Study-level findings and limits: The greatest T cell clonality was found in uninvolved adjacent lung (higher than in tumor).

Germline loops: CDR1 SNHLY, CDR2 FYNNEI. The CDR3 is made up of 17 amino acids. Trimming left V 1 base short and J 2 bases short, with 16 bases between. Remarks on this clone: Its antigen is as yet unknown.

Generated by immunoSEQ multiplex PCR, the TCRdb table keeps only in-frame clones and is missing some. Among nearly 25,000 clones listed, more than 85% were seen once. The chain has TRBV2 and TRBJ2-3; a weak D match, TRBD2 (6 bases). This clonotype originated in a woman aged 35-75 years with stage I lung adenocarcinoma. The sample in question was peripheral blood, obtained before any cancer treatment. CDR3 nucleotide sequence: TGTGCCAGCAGTGAAGAGGGACTTTTCCGCTTCACAGATACGCAGTATTTT. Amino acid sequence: CASSEEGLFRFTDTQYF.